This T cell receptor (beta chain) originates from a study of shared clonotypes between healthy human individuals. Study-wide points: Sampling was confined to blood; repertoires within tissues likely differ.

V trimming: 10 bases; J trimming: 0 bases; junction bases outside the gene matches: 8. CDR3 length: 15 amino acids. Per the germline V gene, CDR1 is MDHEN and CDR2 is SYDVKM. The study ran the assay at deep level. Here immunoSEQ multiplex PCR was the method, and the copy in TCRdb shows in-frame clones only, minus some. The sample consists of 2 million to 2.5 million clones, about nine tenths of them appearing once. This clone appeared once. Antigen: not known. Sample: naive CD4+ T cells from PBMCs. Noted subset: CD45RA+ positively selected. The clonotype originates from a young man in good health. Some clones in this sample may be carry-over from other donors' samples. V and J are TRBV28 and TRBJ2-2; 7 positions match TRBD1. CDR3 amino acids: CATRAGTANTGELFF. CDR3 bases: TGTGCCACCAGAGCCGGGACAGCGAACACCGGGGAGCTGTTTTTT.